This T cell receptor beta chain originates from a study of T-cell memory formation after mild COVID-19. V lost 2 bases, J lost 5 bases, and 4 bases stayed unmatched. CDR3 size: 14 residues. This clonotype was seen at least ten times. TCRdb fed the 5' RACE reads into MiXCR, producing one record per CDR3 protein. The repertoire holds 190,000 or so distinct CDR3 sequences, with roughly a fifth as singletons. Sequenced: PBMCs or a T cell subset sorted from them (not recorded which). This chain links TRBV12-3 or TRBV12-4 with TRBJ2-5; 8 bases map to TRBD1. The receptor was derived from an adult woman who had mild COVID-19 (a few samples of this study predate the infection). Cell type and time point are not known. The CDR3 protein is CASSLSGGLETQYF. CDR3 in DNA: TGTGCCAGCAGTTTATCAGGGGGCCTGGAGACCCAGTACTTC.